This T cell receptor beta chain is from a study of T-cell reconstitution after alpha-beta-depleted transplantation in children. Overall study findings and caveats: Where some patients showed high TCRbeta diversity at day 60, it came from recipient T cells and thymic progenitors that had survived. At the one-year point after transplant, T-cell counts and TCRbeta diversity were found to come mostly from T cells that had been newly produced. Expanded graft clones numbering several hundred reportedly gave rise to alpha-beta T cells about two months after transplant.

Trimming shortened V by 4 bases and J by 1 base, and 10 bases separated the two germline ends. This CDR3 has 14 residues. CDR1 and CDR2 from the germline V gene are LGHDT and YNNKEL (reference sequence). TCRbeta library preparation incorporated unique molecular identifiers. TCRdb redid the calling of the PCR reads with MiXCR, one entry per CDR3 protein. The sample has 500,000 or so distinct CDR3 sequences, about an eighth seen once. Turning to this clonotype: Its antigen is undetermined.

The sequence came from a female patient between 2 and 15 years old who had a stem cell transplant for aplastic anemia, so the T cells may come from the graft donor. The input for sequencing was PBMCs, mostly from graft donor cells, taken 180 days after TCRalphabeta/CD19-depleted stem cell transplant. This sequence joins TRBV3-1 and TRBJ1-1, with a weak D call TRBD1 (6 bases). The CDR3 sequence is CASSLRGRNTEAFF. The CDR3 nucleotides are TGTGCCAGCAGCCTCAGGGGCCGGAACACTGAAGCTTTCTTT.